A selection of T cell receptor beta chains follows, all from one sample in a study of blood T cell repertoires in COVID-19. Sequencing used immunoSEQ multiplex PCR; TCRdb keeps in-frame clones, though not all of them. This table holds over 95,000 clones, roughly 89% found once. Sequencing input: peripheral blood. These receptors all come from a human donor with acute or convalescent COVID-19. The donor label of this sample is uncertain. CDR3s include the opening cysteine and the closing phenylalanine or tryptophan. Fields, in order: J gene, V gene, clone size, D gene, CDR3 DNA, CDR3 protein. A D gene is named only where the DNA matches it firmly. Size values are once, few and many counts, or a class for expanded clones, and some rows have none.

>TRBJ1-1|TRBV9|-|-
TGTGCCAGCAGCGCATATGGAGGGAACACTGAAGCTTTCTTT
CASSAYGGNTEAFF
>TRBJ1-6|TRBV3-1/TRBV3-2|-|-
TGTGCCAGCAGCCCCTCGACATACCGCTCCTATAATTCACCCCTCCACTTT
CASSPSTYRSYNSPLHF
>TRBJ1-4|TRBV6-5|-|TRBD1
TGTGCCAGCCACAGGGGCCTTAATGAAAAACTGTTTTTT
CASHRGLNEKLFF
>TRBJ2-7|TRBV19|-|TRBD1
TGTGCCAGTAGTACACAGGGGGGCTACGAGCAGTACTTC
CASSTQGGYEQYF
>TRBJ2-1|TRBV28|-|TRBD2
TGTGCCAGCAGCCCCGGTGGGACTACCAATGAGCAGTTCTTC
CASSPGGTTNEQFF
>TRBJ1-2|TRBV9|-|TRBD1
TGTGCCAGCACCCCGACAGGGGAGGGTCTCTATGGCTACACCTTC
CASTPTGEGLYGYTF
>TRBJ2-6|TRBV6-5|-|-
TGTGCCAGCAGTTACGGAGGCTCTGGGGCCAACGTCCTGACTTTC
CASSYGGSGANVLTF
>TRBJ1-6|TRBV7-6|-|TRBD1
TGTGCCAGCAGCTTAACTACCCCCGGGACAGGGGGCTCACCCCTCCACTTT
CASSLTTPGTGGSPLHF
>TRBJ2-3|TRBV6-2/TRBV6-3|once|-
TGTGCCAGCAGTTACCGCGAGACAGATACGCAGTATTTT
CASSYRETDTQYF
>TRBJ1-1|TRBV19|-|-
TGTGCCACGTTTAGGGGAAACATGAACACTGAAGCTTTCTTT
CATFRGNMNTEAFF
>TRBJ1-6|TRBV30|-|-
TGTGCCTGGAGTGTACCAGGGTTACGGTCACCCCTCCACTTT
CAWSVPGLRSPLHF
>TRBJ2-1|TRBV11-3|-|-
TGTGCCAGCAGCCCACCAGCCTACAATGAGCAGTTCTTC
CASSPPAYNEQFF
>TRBJ1-5|TRBV3-1/TRBV3-2|few|-
TGTGCCAGCAGCCAAGGCGAAAGGCCCCAGCATTTT
CASSQGERPQHF
>TRBJ1-1|TRBV6-2/TRBV6-3|-|-
TGTGCCAGCAGTCGCGACACTGAAGCTTTCTTT
CASSRDTEAFF
>TRBJ2-7|TRBV9|-|-
TGTGCCAGCAGCGTAGGTCCTCTCAACTATTACGAGCAGTACTTC
CASSVGPLNYYEQYF
>TRBJ2-1|TRBV27|-|-
TGTGCCAGCAGAACAGGGTTGGATGAGCAGTTCTTC
CASRTGLDEQFF
>TRBJ1-4|TRBV7-6|-|-
TGTGCCAGCAGCCCACCCCGGGAACTAAATGAAAAACTGTTTTTT
CASSPPRELNEKLFF
>TRBJ2-1|TRBV24-1|-|TRBD2
TGTGCCACCGAGGGGACTAGCGGGGGGGCAGTCCATGAGCAGTTCTTC
CATEGTSGGAVHEQFF
>TRBJ1-1|TRBV28|-|-
TGTGCCAGCAGACAGAGGGGGATGAACACTGAAGCTTTCTTT
CASRQRGMNTEAFF
>TRBJ1-3|TRBV18|-|-
TGTGCCAGCTCATCGGACTTGAGCTCTGGAAACACCATATATTTT
CASSSDLSSGNTIYF
>TRBJ2-7|TRBV28|few|-
TGTGCCAGCAGTTTACGCTACGAGCAGTACTTC
CASSLRYEQYF
>TRBJ2-4|TRBV28|-|TRBD1
TGTGCCAGCAGTTTACTGGGACAGGCAGACATTCAGTACTTC
CASSLLGQADIQYF
>TRBJ2-3|TRBV3-1/TRBV3-2|-|TRBD2
TGTGCCAGCAGCCGAACTAGCGTGAGCACAGATACGCAGTATTTT
CASSRTSVSTDTQYF
>TRBJ2-2|TRBV5-1|few|-
TGCGCCAGCAGCCTCCCGGGGGTAGCGGCCAGGAACACCGGGGAGCTGTTTTTT
CASSLPGVAARNTGELFF
>TRBJ2-7|TRBV7-8|-|-
TGTGCCAGCAGCGAGCACCAGGGTCCCTCCTACGAGCAGTACTTC
CASSEHQGPSYEQYF
>TRBJ2-7|TRBV2|-|TRBD1
TGTGCCAGCCTAAACAGGGGGCGACTAGGGACTACCTACGAGCAGTACTTC
CASLNRGRLGTTYEQYF
>TRBJ2-3|TRBV6-2/TRBV6-3|-|TRBD2
TGTGCCAGCACTTATAGCGGGACCCCAGATACGCAGTATTTT
CASTYSGTPDTQYF
>TRBJ2-3|TRBV7-9|-|TRBD2
TGTGCCAGCAGCTATCTAGCGGGAGCCACTGGCCCCGATACGCAGTATTTT
CASSYLAGATGPDTQYF
>TRBJ2-7|TRBV3-1/TRBV3-2|-|-
TGTGCCAGCAGCCAAGCGGGAGCCCGCTACGAGCAGTACTTC
CASSQAGARYEQYF
>TRBJ2-2|TRBV28|-|TRBD1
TGTGCCAGCAGAACAGGACAGGGGAGGACCGGGGAGCTGTTTTTT
CASRTGQGRTGELFF
>TRBJ1-5|TRBV19|-|TRBD1
TGTGCCAGTAGCCATACCGACAGGGTCAATCAGCCCCAGCATTTT
CASSHTDRVNQPQHF
>TRBJ1-5|TRBV12-1|-|-
TGTGCCAGCAGCCCCCGAGTTGAGGCAGGGGTCGTTCGGAATCAGCCCCAGCATTTT
CASSPRVEAGVVRNQPQHF
>TRBJ1-5|TRBV6-2/TRBV6-3|once|TRBD1
TGTGCCAGCAGTCCAAACAGGGGCCGTTATAGCAATGGTCAGCCCCAGCATTTT
CASSPNRGRYSNGQPQHF
>TRBJ2-1|TRBV12-2|-|-
TGTGCAAGTCGCTTTCTTGGGACATCCCCAAGGGGTGACAATGAGCAGTTCTTC
CASRFLGTSPRGDNEQFF
>TRBJ1-2|TRBV4-1|-|-
TGCGCCAGCAGCCCGGCCGCAGGGCTCGAATGGGGCTACACCTTC
CASSPAAGLEWGYTF
>TRBJ2-1|TRBV9|-|-
TGTGCCAGCAGTTCCCAAGGGGGAAATGAGCAGTTCTTC
CASSSQGGNEQFF
>TRBJ2-5|TRBV9|-|-
TGTGCCAGCAGCCGATCCCAGGGTAGGGAGACCCAGTACTTC
CASSRSQGRETQYF
>TRBJ1-5|TRBV15|-|TRBD1
TGTGCCACCAGCAGCGACAGGGTTGATCAGCCCCAGCATTTT
CATSSDRVDQPQHF
>TRBJ1-4|TRBV9|-|-
TGTGCCAGCAGCGGAGGGGAGGAGGGGGAAAAACTGTTTTTT
CASSGGEEGEKLFF
>TRBJ2-7|TRBV5-8|-|-
TGTGCCAGCAGCTTCGGGGTTCTATACGAGCAGTACTTC
CASSFGVLYEQYF
>TRBJ2-1|TRBV7-9|-|TRBD2
TGTGCCAGCAGCATCCAACGACTAGCGGGAGTCTTGAATGAGCAGTTCTTC
CASSIQRLAGVLNEQFF
>TRBJ1-4|TRBV5-6|-|TRBD1
TGTGCCAGCAGCTTGGTGACAGGGGGTAGTGAAAAACTGTTTTTT
CASSLVTGGSEKLFF
>TRBJ1-2|TRBV5-5|-|-
TGTGCCAGCAGCTCGTCGACAGATATGGATGGCTACACCTTC
CASSSSTDMDGYTF
>TRBJ1-2|TRBV29-1|-|-
TGCAGCGTTGTACCCCGGGGGGGCTATGGCTACACCTTC
CSVVPRGGYGYTF
>TRBJ2-7|TRBV19|few|TRBD1
TGTGCCAGTAGCACAGGGGGTAGCGAGCAGTACTTC
CASSTGGSEQYF
>TRBJ2-5|TRBV7-2|-|TRBD2
TGTGCCAGCAGCTTTATAACTAGCGGGGAAGGCCAGTACTTC
CASSFITSGEGQYF
>TRBJ2-7|TRBV28|-|-
TGTGCCAGCAGTCCGCAACCCCCGGGACTGGTAGCCTACGAGCAGTACTTC
CASSPQPPGLVAYEQYF
>TRBJ1-3|TRBV19|-|-
TGTGCCAGTAGTGGAGACAGAACCTCTGGAAACACCATATATTTT
CASSGDRTSGNTIYF
>TRBJ1-2|TRBV3-1/TRBV3-2|-|-
TGTGCCAGCAGCCCCCGTTGGGCCAGGGAAAATGGCTACACCTTC
CASSPRWARENGYTF
>TRBJ1-1|TRBV5-1|-|-
TGCGCCAGCAGCGGCGGGACGAACACTGAAGCTTTCTTT
CASSGGTNTEAFF
>TRBJ2-1|TRBV28|-|TRBD2
TGTGCCAGCAGTCCCGAGCCGGGACTAGCGGGAGGGCCGTCCTACAATGAGCAGTTCTTC
CASSPEPGLAGGPSYNEQFF
>TRBJ1-4|TRBV5-4|-|TRBD1
TGTGCCAGCAGCACGACAGGGTTGGGGTTGACTAATGAAAAACTGTTTTTT
CASSTTGLGLTNEKLFF
>TRBJ1-4|TRBV6-2/TRBV6-3|-|-
TGTGCCAGCAGCCTGACGGGAACAACTAATGAAAAACTGTTTTTT
CASSLTGTTNEKLFF
>TRBJ2-6|TRBV29-1|-|TRBD1
TGCAGCGTTCAGGGGGTCACTGGGGCCAACGTCCTGACTTTC
CSVQGVTGANVLTF
>TRBJ2-2|TRBV6-5|-|-
TGTGCCAGCACCCACCGAGGGGGAATCGGGGAGCTGTTTTTT
CASTHRGGIGELFF
>TRBJ1-2|TRBV5-1|-|-
TGCGCCAGCAGCGGATCGTTCGGGACACCCTATGGCTACACCTTC
CASSGSFGTPYGYTF
>TRBJ1-5|TRBV6-2/TRBV6-3|few|-
TGTGCCAGCAGTTCGATTTTGGGGGGGCAGTATAGCAATCAGCCCCAGCATTTT
CASSSILGGQYSNQPQHF
>TRBJ2-1|TRBV3-1/TRBV3-2|-|TRBD2
TGTGCCAGCAGCTCAAGCTCCGGGACTAGCGGGAGGTGGCAGTTCTTC
CASSSSSGTSGRWQFF
>TRBJ1-5|TRBV6-2/TRBV6-3|-|-
TGTGCCAGCAGTATGGACAGATTTAATCAGCCCCAGCATTTT
CASSMDRFNQPQHF
>TRBJ2-1|TRBV2|once|TRBD2
TGTGCCAGCAGTCGACTACTAGCGGGGGGGTTTAACAATGAGCAGTTCTTC
CASSRLLAGGFNNEQFF